This TCR beta chain was sequenced for a study of control samples from healthy donors and cancer patients. The data were produced by immunoSEQ multiplex PCR, yet TCRdb's version contains in-frame clones alone and is incomplete. The sample lists more than 140,000 clones; 94% were seen once. Germline assignment: CDR1 LGHNA and CDR2 YSLEER. The ends were cut back, 1 base at V and 4 bases at J, with 7 bases in the middle. The CDR3 has 14 residues. The source material was blood. This sequence was found in a middle-aged man in good health. The J gene is TRBJ1-4, the V gene TRBV4-3; no clear D gene. CDR3 sequence (DNA): TGCGCCAGCAGCCAAGGATCAGTTAATGAAAAACTGTTTTTT. This sequence encodes CASSQGSVNEKLFF.